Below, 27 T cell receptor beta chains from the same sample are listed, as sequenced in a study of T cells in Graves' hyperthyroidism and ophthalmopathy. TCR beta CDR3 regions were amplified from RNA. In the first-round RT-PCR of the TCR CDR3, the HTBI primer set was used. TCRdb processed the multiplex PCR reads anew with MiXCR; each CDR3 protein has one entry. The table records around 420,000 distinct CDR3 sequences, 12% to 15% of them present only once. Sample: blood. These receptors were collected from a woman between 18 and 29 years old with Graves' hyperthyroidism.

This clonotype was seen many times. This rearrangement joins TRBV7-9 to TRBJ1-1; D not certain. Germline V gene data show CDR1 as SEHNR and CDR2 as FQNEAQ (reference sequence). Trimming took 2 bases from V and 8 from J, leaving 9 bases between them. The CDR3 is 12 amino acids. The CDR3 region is CASSLFASEAFF. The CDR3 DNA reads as TGTGCCAGCAGCTTATTTGCATCAGAAGCTTTCTTT.

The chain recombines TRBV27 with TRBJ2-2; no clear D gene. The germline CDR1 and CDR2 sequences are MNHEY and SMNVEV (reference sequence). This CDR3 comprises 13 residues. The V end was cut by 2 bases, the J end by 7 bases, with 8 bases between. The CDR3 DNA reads TGTGCCAGCAGTTTAGTCTTGGGCGGGGAGCTGTTTTTT. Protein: CASSLVLGGELFF.

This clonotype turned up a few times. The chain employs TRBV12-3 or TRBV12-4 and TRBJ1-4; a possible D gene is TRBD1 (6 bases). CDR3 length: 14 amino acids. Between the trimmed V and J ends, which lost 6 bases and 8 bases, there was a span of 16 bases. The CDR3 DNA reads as TGTGCCAGCAGGGATACAGGGAGTAGCGAAAAACTGTTTTTT. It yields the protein CASRDTGSSEKLFF.

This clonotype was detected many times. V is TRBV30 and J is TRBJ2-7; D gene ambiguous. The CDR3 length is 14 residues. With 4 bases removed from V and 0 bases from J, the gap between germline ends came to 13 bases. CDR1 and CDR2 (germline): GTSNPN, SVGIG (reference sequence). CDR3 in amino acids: CAWKEGPSSYEQYF. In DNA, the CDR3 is TGTGCCTGGAAGGAAGGTCCTAGCTCCTACGAGCAGTACTTC. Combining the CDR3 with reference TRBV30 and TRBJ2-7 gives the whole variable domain SQTIHQWPATLVQPVGSPLSLECTVEGTSNPNLYWYRQAAGRGLQLLFYSVGIGQISSEVPQNLSASRPQDRQFILSSKKLLLSDSGFYLCAWKEGPSSYEQYFGPGTRLTVT.

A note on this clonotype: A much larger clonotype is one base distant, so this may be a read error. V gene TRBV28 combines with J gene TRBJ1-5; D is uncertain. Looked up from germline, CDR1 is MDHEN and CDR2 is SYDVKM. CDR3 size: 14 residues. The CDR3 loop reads CASGFLGSNQPQHF. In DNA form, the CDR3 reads TGTGCCAGCGGTTTCTTGGGGTCCAATCAGCCCCAGCATTTT.

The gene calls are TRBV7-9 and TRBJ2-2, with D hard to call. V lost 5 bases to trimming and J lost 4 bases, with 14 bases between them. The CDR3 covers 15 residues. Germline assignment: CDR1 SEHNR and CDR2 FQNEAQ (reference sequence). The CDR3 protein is CASSLINTATGELFF. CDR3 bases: TGTGCCAGCAGCCTCATAAATACTGCCACCGGGGAGCTGTTTTTT.

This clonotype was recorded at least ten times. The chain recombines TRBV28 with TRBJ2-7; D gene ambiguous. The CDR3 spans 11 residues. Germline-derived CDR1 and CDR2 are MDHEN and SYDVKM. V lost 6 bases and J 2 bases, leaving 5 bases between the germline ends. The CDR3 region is CASSSTYEQYF. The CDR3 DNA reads TGTGCCAGCAGCTCTACCTACGAGCAGTACTTC.

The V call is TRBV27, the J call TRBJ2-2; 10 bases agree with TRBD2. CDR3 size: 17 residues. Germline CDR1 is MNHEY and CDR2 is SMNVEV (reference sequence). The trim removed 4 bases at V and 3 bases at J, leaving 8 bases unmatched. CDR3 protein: CASSSQGLALDTGELFF. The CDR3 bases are TGTGCCAGCAGTTCTCAGGGACTAGCGTTAGACACCGGGGAGCTGTTTTTT.

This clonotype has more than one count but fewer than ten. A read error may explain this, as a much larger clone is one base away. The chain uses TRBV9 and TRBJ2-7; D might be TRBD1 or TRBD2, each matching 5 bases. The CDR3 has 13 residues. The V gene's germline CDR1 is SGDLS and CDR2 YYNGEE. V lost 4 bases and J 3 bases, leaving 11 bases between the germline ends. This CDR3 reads CASSRGPLYEQYF. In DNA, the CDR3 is TGTGCCAGCAGCCGGGGCCCCCTCTACGAGCAGTACTTC.

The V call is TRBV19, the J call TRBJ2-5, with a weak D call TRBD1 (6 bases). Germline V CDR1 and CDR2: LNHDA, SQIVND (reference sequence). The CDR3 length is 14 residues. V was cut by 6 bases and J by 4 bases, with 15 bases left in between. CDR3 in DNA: TGTGCCAGTAGCCTTACAGGGAAACGAGAGACCCAGTACTTC. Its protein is CASSLTGKRETQYF.

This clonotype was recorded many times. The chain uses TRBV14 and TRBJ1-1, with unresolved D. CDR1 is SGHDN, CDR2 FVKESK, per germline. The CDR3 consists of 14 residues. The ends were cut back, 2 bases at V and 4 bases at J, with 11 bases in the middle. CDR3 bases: TGTGCCAGCAGCCAATCAGCGGGGTTCACTGAAGCTTTCTTT. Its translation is CASSQSAGFTEAFF.

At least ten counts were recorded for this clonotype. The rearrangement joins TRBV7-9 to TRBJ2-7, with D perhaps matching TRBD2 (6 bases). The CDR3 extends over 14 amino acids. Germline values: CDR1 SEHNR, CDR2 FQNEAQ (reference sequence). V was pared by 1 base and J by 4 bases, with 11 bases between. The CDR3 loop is CASSLGLEGYEQYF. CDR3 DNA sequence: TGTGCCAGCAGCTTAGGTCTGGAGGGATACGAGCAGTACTTC.

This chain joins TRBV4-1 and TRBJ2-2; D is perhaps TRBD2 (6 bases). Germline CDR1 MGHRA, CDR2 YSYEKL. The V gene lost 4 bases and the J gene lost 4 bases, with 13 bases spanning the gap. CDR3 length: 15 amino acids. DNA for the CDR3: TGCGCCAGCAGCCGGGGGGTTGGGGTCACCGGGGAGCTGTTTTTT. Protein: CASSRGVGVTGELFF.

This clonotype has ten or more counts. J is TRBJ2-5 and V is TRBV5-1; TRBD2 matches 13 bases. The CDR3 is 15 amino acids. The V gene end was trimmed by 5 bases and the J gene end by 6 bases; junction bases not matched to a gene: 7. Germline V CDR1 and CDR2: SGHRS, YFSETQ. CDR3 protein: CASSYGLAGVQTQYF. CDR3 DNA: TGCGCCAGCAGTTACGGACTAGCGGGGGTCCAGACCCAGTACTTC. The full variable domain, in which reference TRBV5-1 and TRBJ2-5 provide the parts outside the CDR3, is KAGVTQTPRYLIKTRGQQVTLSCSPISGHRSVSWYQQTPGQGLQFLFEYFSETQRNKGNFPGRFSGRQFSNSRSEMNVSTLELGDSALYLCASSYGLAGVQTQYFGPGTRLLVL.

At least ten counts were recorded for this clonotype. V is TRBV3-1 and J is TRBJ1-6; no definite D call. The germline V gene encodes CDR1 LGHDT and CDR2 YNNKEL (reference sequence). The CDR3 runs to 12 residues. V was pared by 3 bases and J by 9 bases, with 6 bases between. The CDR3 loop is CASSHSGSPLHF. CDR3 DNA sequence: TGTGCCAGCAGCCATTCCGGTTCACCCCTCCACTTT.

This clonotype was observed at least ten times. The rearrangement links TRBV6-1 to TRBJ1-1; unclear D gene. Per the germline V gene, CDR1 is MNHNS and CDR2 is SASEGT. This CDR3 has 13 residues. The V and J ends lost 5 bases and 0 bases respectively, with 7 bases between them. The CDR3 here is CASSNAVNTEAFF. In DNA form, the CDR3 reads TGTGCCAGCAGTAACGCCGTGAACACTGAAGCTTTCTTT.

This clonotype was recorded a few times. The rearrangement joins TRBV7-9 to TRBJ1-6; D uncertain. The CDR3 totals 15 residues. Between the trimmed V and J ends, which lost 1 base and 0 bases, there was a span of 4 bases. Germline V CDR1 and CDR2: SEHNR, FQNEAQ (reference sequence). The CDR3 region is CASSLGSSYNSPLHF. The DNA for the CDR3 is TGTGCCAGCAGCTTAGGCAGCTCCTATAATTCACCCCTCCACTTT.

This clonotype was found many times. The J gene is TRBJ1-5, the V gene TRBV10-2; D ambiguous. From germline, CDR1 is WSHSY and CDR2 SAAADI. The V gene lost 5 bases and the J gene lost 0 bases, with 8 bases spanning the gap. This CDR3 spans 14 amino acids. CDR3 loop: CASSILNSNQPQHF. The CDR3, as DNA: TGCGCCAGCAGTATTCTAAATAGCAATCAGCCCCAGCATTTT.

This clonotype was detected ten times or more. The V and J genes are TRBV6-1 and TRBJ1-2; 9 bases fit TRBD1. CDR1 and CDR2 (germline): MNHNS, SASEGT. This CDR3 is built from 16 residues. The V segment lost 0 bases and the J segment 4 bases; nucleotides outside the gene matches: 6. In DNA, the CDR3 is TGTGCCAGCAGTGAAGCCTCCGGGACAGGGATCTATGGCTACACCTTC. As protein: CASSEASGTGIYGYTF.

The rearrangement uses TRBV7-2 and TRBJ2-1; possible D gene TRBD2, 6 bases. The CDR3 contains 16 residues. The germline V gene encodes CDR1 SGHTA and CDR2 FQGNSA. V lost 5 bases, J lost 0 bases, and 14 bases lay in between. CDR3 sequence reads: CASSRYRDSSYNEQFF. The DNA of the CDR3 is TGTGCCAGCAGCCGATACCGGGACTCCTCCTACAATGAGCAGTTCTTC.

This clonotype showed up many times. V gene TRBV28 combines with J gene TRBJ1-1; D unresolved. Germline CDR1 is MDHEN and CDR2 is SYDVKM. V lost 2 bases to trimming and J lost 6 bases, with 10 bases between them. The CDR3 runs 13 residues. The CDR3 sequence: CASSLREPAEAFF. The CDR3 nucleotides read TGTGCCAGCAGTTTAAGGGAGCCCGCTGAAGCTTTCTTT.

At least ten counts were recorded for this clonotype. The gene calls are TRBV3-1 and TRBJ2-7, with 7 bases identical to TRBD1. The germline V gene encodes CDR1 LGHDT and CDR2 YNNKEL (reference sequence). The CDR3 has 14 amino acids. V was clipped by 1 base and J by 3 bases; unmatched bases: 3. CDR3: CASSQAAGGYEQYF. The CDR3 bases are TGTGCCAGCAGCCAAGCGGCAGGGGGCTACGAGCAGTACTTC.

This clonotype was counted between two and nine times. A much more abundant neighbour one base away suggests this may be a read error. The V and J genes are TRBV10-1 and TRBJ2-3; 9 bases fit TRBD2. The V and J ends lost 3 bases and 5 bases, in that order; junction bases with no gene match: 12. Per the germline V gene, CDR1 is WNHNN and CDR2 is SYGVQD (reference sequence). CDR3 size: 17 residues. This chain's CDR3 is CASSDTCGRAGGDTQYF. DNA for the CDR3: TGCGCCAGCAGTGATACTTGCGGGAGGGCCGGCGGAGATACGCAGTATTTT.

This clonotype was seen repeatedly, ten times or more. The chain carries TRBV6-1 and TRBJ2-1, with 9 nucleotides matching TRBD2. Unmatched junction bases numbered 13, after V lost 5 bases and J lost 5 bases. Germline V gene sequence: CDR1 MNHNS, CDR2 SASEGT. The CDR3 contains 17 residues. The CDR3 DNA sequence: TGTGCCAGCAGTTCCAAGGGGGTAGCGGGAGAGGACAATGAGCAGTTCTTC. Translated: CASSSKGVAGEDNEQFF.

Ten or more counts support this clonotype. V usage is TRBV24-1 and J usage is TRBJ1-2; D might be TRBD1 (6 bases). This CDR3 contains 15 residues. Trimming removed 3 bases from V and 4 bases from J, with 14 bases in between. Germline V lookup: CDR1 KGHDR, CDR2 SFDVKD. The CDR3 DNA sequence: TGTGCCACCAGTGATCCAGGGGCTTCCCTCTATGGCTACACCTTC. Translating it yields CATSDPGASLYGYTF.

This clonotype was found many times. The CDR3 DNA sequence: TGTGCCAGCAGCCCGCAGGGGGTCGGGGAGCTGTTTTTT. Protein: CASSPQGVGELFF. The chain joins TRBV12-3 or TRBV12-4 to TRBJ2-2, with 7 positions matching TRBD1. V dropped 6 bases and J dropped 7; count of bases not matched to a gene: 5. This CDR3 spans 13 amino acids.

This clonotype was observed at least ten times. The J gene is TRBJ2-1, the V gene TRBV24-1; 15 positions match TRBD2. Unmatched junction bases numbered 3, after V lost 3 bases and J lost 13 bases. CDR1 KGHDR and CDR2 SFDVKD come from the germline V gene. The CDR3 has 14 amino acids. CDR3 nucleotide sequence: TGTGCCACCAGTGATGGGACTAGCGGGAGGCCCCAGTTCTTC. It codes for CATSDGTSGRPQFF.